A selection of T cell receptor beta chains follows, all from one sample in a study of cytomegalovirus exposure and HLA in healthy donors. Produced via immunoSEQ multiplex PCR; TCRdb's table is partial and in-frame only. Among about 94,000 clones listed, approximately 66% were seen once. Material for sequencing was PBMCs. Receptors were obtained from a man aged 25 to 40 in good health and CMV-seronegative. Both conserved end residues are part of each CDR3. Each record gives: J gene, V gene, D gene, clone size, CDR3 DNA, CDR3 protein. The D gene is left open where the match is weak. The listing skips clone size in some rows; elsewhere it reads once, few, many or a size class.

TRBJ2-7	TRBV9	NA	NA	TGTGCCAGCAGCGTAGTGGCAGAACCCTACGAGCAGTACTTC	CASSVVAEPYEQYF
TRBJ2-5	TRBV19	NA	NA	TGTGCCAGTAGTATGGCGGATTGGGAGACCCAGTACTTC	CASSMADWETQYF
TRBJ2-7	TRBV5-8	NA	NA	TGTGCCAGCAGCTTGTGGGCTAGCGCGACCTTC	CASSLWASATF
TRBJ2-3	TRBV7-2	TRBD1	NA	TGTGCCAGCAGCCCAGAGGACAGGGTGACAGATACGCAGTATTTT	CASSPEDRVTDTQYF
TRBJ2-7	TRBV9	TRBD2	few	TGTGCCAGCAGCGTAGAGCGGGAGGGCTTTAACGAGCAGTACTTC	CASSVEREGFNEQYF
TRBJ2-7	TRBV7-2	NA	NA	TGTGCCAGCAGCTTACAGGACTCAAACTTCTACGAGCAGTACTTC	CASSLQDSNFYEQYF
TRBJ2-7	TRBV29-1	TRBD1	few	TGCAGCGTTGAATTGGACAGGGCCTACGAGCAGTACTTC	CSVELDRAYEQYF
TRBJ1-5	TRBV28	TRBD1	NA	TGTGCCAGCAGTTCAGGGGGCTCGAGCAATCAGCCCCAGCATTTT	CASSSGGSSNQPQHF
TRBJ2-1	TRBV19	TRBD2	NA	TGTGCCAGTAGTGGGCCGCTAGCGGGGGGACGCTACAATGAGCAGTTCTTC	CASSGPLAGGRYNEQFF
TRBJ2-3	TRBV12-5	NA	few	TGTGCTAGTGGTTTACTCAGGGGTACCACAGATACGCAGTATTTT	CASGLLRGTTDTQYF
TRBJ2-5	TRBV7-9	NA	NA	TGTGCCAGCAGCCGCCCCGGGGGGCGGGAGACCCAGTACTTC	CASSRPGGRETQYF
TRBJ1-4	TRBV28	TRBD1	NA	TGTGCCAGCAGTGTCCCCTGGACAGGGTTTATCGCAACTAATGAAAAACTGTTTTTT	CASSVPWTGFIATNEKLFF
TRBJ1-4	TRBV27	NA	NA	TGTGCCAGCAGTCCATCGGGAGTAAGGTTTGCAACTAATGAAAAACTGTTTTTT	CASSPSGVRFATNEKLFF
TRBJ2-7	TRBV4-3	NA	NA	TGCGCCAGCAGCCAAGATAGGGGGGGGGTTTCCTACGAGCAGTACTTC	CASSQDRGGVSYEQYF
TRBJ2-1	TRBV11-3	TRBD1	NA	TGTGCCAGCAGCCCAGGGGACAGGGTCTCCTACAATGAGCAGTTCTTC	CASSPGDRVSYNEQFF
TRBJ2-6	TRBV7-9	NA	NA	TGTTCCAGCAGCTCGAAGGGGGCTGGGGCCAACGTCCTGACTTTC	CSSSSKGAGANVLTF
TRBJ2-7	TRBV4-2	NA	NA	TGTGCCAGCAGCCAAGATGCGCGCGTTAGGAGCTCCTACGAGCAGTACTTC	CASSQDARVRSSYEQYF
TRBJ1-6	TRBV6-5	TRBD1	NA	TGTGCCAGCAGTTACGACAGGGGGCGTAATTCACCCCTCCACTTT	CASSYDRGRNSPLHF
TRBJ1-5	TRBV7-6	TRBD1	NA	TGTGCCAGCAGCTTAGCTTTGGACAGGGACAATCAGCCCCAGCATTTT	CASSLALDRDNQPQHF
TRBJ2-7	TRBV2	TRBD1	NA	TGTGCCAGCAGGCGCGGGACAGGGGGTTATGAGCAGTACTTC	CASRRGTGGYEQYF
TRBJ1-2	TRBV7-8	TRBD1	few	TGTGCCAGCAGCTTAGGGGGGTTCGTCCAGGGGGTGAACTATGGCTACACCTTC	CASSLGGFVQGVNYGYTF
TRBJ2-7	TRBV7-9	TRBD1	NA	TGTGCCAGCAGCTCGGGACAGGAATACACCGAGCAGTACTTC	CASSSGQEYTEQYF
TRBJ1-5	TRBV19	NA	few	TGTGCCAGTACCCTCGACAGAGAGTATAGCAATCAGCCCCAGCATTTT	CASTLDREYSNQPQHF
TRBJ2-7	TRBV18	NA	NA	TGTGCCAGCTCACCACTCGGGTCTTACGAGCAGTACTTC	CASSPLGSYEQYF
TRBJ1-3	TRBV7-2	NA	NA	TGTGCCAGCAGCTTAACAGGGAATACTGGAAACACCATATATTTT	CASSLTGNTGNTIYF
TRBJ1-6	TRBV7-8	TRBD1	NA	TGTGCCAGCAGCTTAAGGACAGGGTCTAATTCACCCCTCCACTTT	CASSLRTGSNSPLHF
TRBJ1-2	TRBV5-5	NA	NA	TGTGCCAGCAGCTTGGTGGCAGTGAACTATGGCTACACCTTC	CASSLVAVNYGYTF
TRBJ2-7	TRBV18	NA	once	TGTGCCAGCGCAAAGCCGGGACAACCCTACGAGCAGTACTTC	CASAKPGQPYEQYF
TRBJ2-7	TRBV7-9	TRBD1	NA	TGTGCCAGCAGCTCCCGGGACAGGCTCGGCGAGCAGTACTTC	CASSSRDRLGEQYF
TRBJ2-7	TRBV28	NA	NA	TGTGCCAGCAGTTTAGGGGGCCGGGCGTTCGAGCAGTACTTC	CASSLGGRAFEQYF
TRBJ1-4	TRBV2	NA	NA	TGTGCCAGTAAGACAGTACTTAATGAAAAACTGTTTTTT	CASKTVLNEKLFF
TRBJ1-5	TRBV6-5	NA	few	TGTGCCAGCAGTTACCCGGGGCCCCAGCATTTT	CASSYPGPQHF